The rows below give T cell receptor beta chains drawn from one sample of a study of early stage breast cancer tumors. Sequencing was performed with immunoSEQ multiplex PCR; in TCRdb, only in-frame clones are kept and a portion is missing. Of about 30,000 clones listed, 65% to 75% are singletons. The sample comprised blood. These receptors were obtained from a person aged 45 to 59 with breast cancer. Each CDR3 is given with its conserved first and last residue. D genes are given only for firm matches. The size entry is marked missing in some rows and otherwise reads once, few, many or a size class.

>TRBV5-6|TRBJ2-5|TRBD2|-
CASSLGTRGTQYF
TGTGCCAGCAGCTTAGGGACTAGAGGAACCCAGTACTTC
>TRBV5-1|TRBJ2-1|TRBD2|-
CASSAGTNNEQFF
TGCGCCAGCTCCGCCGGGACTAACAATGAGCAGTTCTTC
>TRBV19|TRBJ1-2|-|few
CASSVLGVSDYGYTF
TGTGCCAGTAGTGTCCTGGGGGTCTCGGACTATGGCTACACCTTC
>TRBV11-2|TRBJ2-3|-|-
CASSSPNTDTQYF
TGTGCCAGCAGCTCCCCGAACACAGATACGCAGTATTTT
>TRBV7-2|TRBJ2-1|TRBD2|-
CASSLESASGYNEQFF
TGTGCCAGCAGCTTAGAATCGGCTAGCGGGTACAATGAGCAGTTCTTC
>TRBV27|TRBJ2-1|TRBD1|-
CASSFIGTGMGNEQFF
TGTGCCAGCAGTTTCATTGGGACAGGGATGGGCAATGAGCAGTTCTTC
>TRBV7-2|TRBJ1-2|-|-
CASSYPGYGYTF
TGTGCCAGCAGCTACCCGGGCTATGGCTACACCTTC
>TRBV5-5|TRBJ1-1|-|-
CASSLEGGSLLFTEAFF
TGTGCCAGCAGCTTGGAGGGAGGCAGCCTGTTGTTTACTGAAGCTTTCTTT
>TRBV21-1|TRBJ2-7|-|few
CASSKQGAGEQYF
TGTGCCAGCAGCAAACAGGGGGCAGGGGAGCAGTACTTC
>TRBV6-4|TRBJ2-7|-|-
CATLKPGGAYEQYF
TGTGCCACCCTTAAACCAGGTGGGGCCTACGAGCAGTACTTC
>TRBV5-1|TRBJ2-7|-|-
CASSGNTGNYEQYF
TGCGCCAGCAGTGGAAACACAGGTAACTACGAGCAGTACTTC
>TRBV5-5|TRBJ1-5|-|-
CASSLGGDVNQPQHF
TGTGCCAGCAGCTTGGGCGGGGACGTCAATCAGCCCCAGCATTTT
>TRBV5-1|TRBJ2-2|TRBD2|-
CASSASTSGYFTGELFF
TGCGCCAGCAGCGCCTCGACTAGCGGGTACTTCACCGGGGAGCTGTTTTTT
>TRBV30|TRBJ2-1|TRBD1|-
CAWSLAQGALSNNEQFF
TGTGCCTGGAGTTTAGCTCAGGGGGCTCTATCTAACAATGAGCAGTTCTTC
>TRBV18|TRBJ1-1|TRBD1|-
CASSPGTGDSGTEAFF
TGTGCCAGCTCACCTGGGACAGGGGACTCGGGCACTGAAGCTTTCTTT
>TRBV5-1|TRBJ2-1|TRBD2|few
CASSSRLAGGNEQFF
TGCGCCAGCAGCTCCAGGCTAGCGGGAGGCAATGAGCAGTTCTTC
>TRBV7-3|TRBJ1-2|-|-
CASVGAYANYGYTF
TGTGCCAGCGTTGGGGCCTACGCTAACTATGGCTACACCTTC
>TRBV30|TRBJ1-2|-|-
CAWSVGLGYGYTF
TGTGCCTGGAGTGTGGGTTTGGGATATGGCTACACCTTC
>TRBV23-1|TRBJ1-5|TRBD1|-
CASSQGTGAQPQHF
TGCGCCAGCAGTCAGGGGACAGGGGCTCAGCCCCAGCATTTT
>TRBV4-1|TRBJ2-2|TRBD1|-
CASNPGQDNTGELFF
TGCGCCAGCAACCCAGGACAGGATAACACCGGGGAGCTGTTTTTT